The rows below give T cell receptor beta chains drawn from one sample of a study of blood T cell repertoires in COVID-19. Only in-frame clones appear in the TCRdb table, and some are missing; sequencing was by immunoSEQ multiplex PCR. The sample comprises about 190,000 clones, around 91% of which are singletons, and 0.62% rests with the top ten. The sequencing input was peripheral blood. Receptors were obtained from a man aged 50-59 years with acute or convalescent COVID-19. CDR3s include the opening cysteine and the closing phenylalanine or tryptophan. Each record gives: CDR3 protein, V gene, J gene.

CDR3aa: CASSRTSGGAYNEQFF
v_gene: TRBV5-1
j_gene: TRBJ2-1

CDR3aa: CASSYSLSSRTGWYSNQPQHF
v_gene: TRBV6-2/TRBV6-3
j_gene: TRBJ1-5

CDR3aa: CASSLISQGGTGELFF
v_gene: TRBV11-2
j_gene: TRBJ2-2

CDR3aa: CASSYSRVETQYF
v_gene: TRBV6-2/TRBV6-3
j_gene: TRBJ2-5

CDR3aa: CASSPYRLTNTGELFF
v_gene: TRBV18
j_gene: TRBJ2-2

CDR3aa: CASSLTRTGNPKVPPLHF
v_gene: TRBV18
j_gene: TRBJ1-6

CDR3aa: CASRLPGQGPPEQYF
v_gene: TRBV5-8
j_gene: TRBJ2-7

CDR3aa: CASSQDYLSGSSRDEQFF
v_gene: TRBV3-1/TRBV3-2
j_gene: TRBJ2-1

CDR3aa: CASKGLDQETQYF
v_gene: TRBV2
j_gene: TRBJ2-5

CDR3aa: CSVEGQGDEQYF
v_gene: TRBV29-1
j_gene: TRBJ2-7

CDR3aa: CASSSPGGGTDTQYF
v_gene: TRBV4-2
j_gene: TRBJ2-3

CDR3aa: CASSEGQGADEQFF
v_gene: TRBV10-1
j_gene: TRBJ2-1

CDR3aa: CASSSLTPEAFF
v_gene: TRBV7-2
j_gene: TRBJ1-1

CDR3aa: CASSVEQGTLGGYTF
v_gene: TRBV2
j_gene: TRBJ1-2

CDR3aa: CASTQRGGTDTQYF
v_gene: TRBV4-2
j_gene: TRBJ2-3

CDR3aa: CASSSGQGMYGYTF
v_gene: TRBV5-1
j_gene: TRBJ1-2

CDR3aa: CASSFGGGRNEQFF
v_gene: TRBV7-2
j_gene: TRBJ2-1

CDR3aa: CASSYSSSGKDEQFF
v_gene: TRBV6-5
j_gene: TRBJ2-1

CDR3aa: CASSTYGGRLLYNEQFF
v_gene: TRBV7-3
j_gene: TRBJ2-1

CDR3aa: CATSRNPAGAPYNSPLHF
v_gene: TRBV15
j_gene: TRBJ1-6

CDR3aa: CARSRGDRSSVDTQYF
v_gene: TRBV5-3
j_gene: TRBJ2-3

CDR3aa: CASSLGQEGTEAFF
v_gene: TRBV18
j_gene: TRBJ1-1

CDR3aa: CASSWTGGSYQPQHF
v_gene: TRBV5-1
j_gene: TRBJ1-5

CDR3aa: CASSAALQGRTDTQYF
v_gene: TRBV27
j_gene: TRBJ2-3

CDR3aa: CASSSKGLRAPEAFF
v_gene: TRBV7-9
j_gene: TRBJ1-1

CDR3aa: CASRGFPGGSNQPQHF
v_gene: TRBV19
j_gene: TRBJ1-5

CDR3aa: CASSLRGRGFSDTQYF
v_gene: TRBV7-3
j_gene: TRBJ2-3

CDR3aa: CASSLGTENTGELFF
v_gene: TRBV27
j_gene: TRBJ2-2

CDR3aa: CASSSGPEAFF
v_gene: TRBV6-5
j_gene: TRBJ1-1

CDR3aa: CASSLLGRGAKNIQYF
v_gene: TRBV5-4
j_gene: TRBJ2-4

CDR3aa: CASSIGQPTNYGYTF
v_gene: TRBV19
j_gene: TRBJ1-2

CDR3aa: CASSQVVAGITSSYNEQFF
v_gene: TRBV4-2
j_gene: TRBJ2-1

CDR3aa: CASSIDLKMWDRGRRPSYNEQFF
v_gene: TRBV19
j_gene: TRBJ2-1

CDR3aa: CSVGQGSYEQYF
v_gene: TRBV29-1
j_gene: TRBJ2-7

CDR3aa: CASSSQGSGANVLTF
v_gene: TRBV11-2
j_gene: TRBJ2-6

CDR3aa: CASRANWKAQDEQYF
v_gene: TRBV19
j_gene: TRBJ2-7

CDR3aa: CASKRGQGGEQFF
v_gene: TRBV28
j_gene: TRBJ2-1

CDR3aa: CASPGQVSNYGYTF
v_gene: TRBV21-1
j_gene: TRBJ1-2

CDR3aa: CASTSGISYEQYF
v_gene: TRBV6-5
j_gene: TRBJ2-7

CDR3aa: CASSTAGGNEQFF
v_gene: TRBV9
j_gene: TRBJ2-1

CDR3aa: CASSLVAGVGEKLFF
v_gene: TRBV28
j_gene: TRBJ1-4

CDR3aa: CASSLLRSSYGYTF
v_gene: TRBV5-5
j_gene: TRBJ1-2

CDR3aa: CASSVKARRGSGRTETQYF
v_gene: TRBV7-2
j_gene: TRBJ2-5

CDR3aa: CASSLGGSPNQPQHF
v_gene: TRBV28
j_gene: TRBJ1-5

CDR3aa: CASSQVGHVQETQYF
v_gene: TRBV4-1
j_gene: TRBJ2-5

CDR3aa: CASSPPTGLGETQYF
v_gene: TRBV7-2
j_gene: TRBJ2-5

CDR3aa: CASSQDPGMNTEAFF
v_gene: TRBV3-1/TRBV3-2
j_gene: TRBJ1-1

CDR3aa: CASSSYRGWEPQHF
v_gene: TRBV5-8
j_gene: TRBJ1-5

CDR3aa: CASSHTGRRYGYTF
v_gene: TRBV4-1
j_gene: TRBJ1-2

CDR3aa: CASSAPFSGSSYEQYF
v_gene: TRBV6-2/TRBV6-3
j_gene: TRBJ2-7

CDR3aa: CATSRDRGASRYGYTF
v_gene: TRBV15
j_gene: TRBJ1-2

CDR3aa: CASPRQGGYEQYF
v_gene: TRBV28
j_gene: TRBJ2-7

CDR3aa: CASRALGASGTGEQFF
v_gene: TRBV5-4
j_gene: TRBJ2-1

CDR3aa: CASSPQTGETQYF
v_gene: TRBV7-2
j_gene: TRBJ2-5

CDR3aa: CASSLLGGTGGNEQFF
v_gene: TRBV3-1/TRBV3-2
j_gene: TRBJ2-1

CDR3aa: CASSHVFGDRSRELFF
v_gene: TRBV18
j_gene: TRBJ1-4

CDR3aa: CASSFSGGVTIYEQYF
v_gene: TRBV27
j_gene: TRBJ2-7